The present T cell receptor (beta chain) was sequenced within a study of T cell clones after liver transplantation. For the study at large: Post-transplant blood was tracked for graft-donor-reactive T cell clones identified in a pre-transplant mixed lymphocyte reaction. Standard immunosuppression, with no induction, continued until 12-24 months after transplant. Study-level results: Compared with third party-reactive sequences, donor-reactive ones declined more, independent of withdrawal success.

Sequencing was performed with immunoSEQ multiplex PCR; in TCRdb, only in-frame clones are kept and a portion is missing. Of fewer than 25,000 clones listed, about 87% were seen once; the top ten hold around 13%. This CDR3 has 15 amino acids. Concerning this clone: The antigen is undetermined.

The specimen comprised CD8+ T cells from blood, sampled before liver transplant. The TCR originated in a human donor who received a liver transplant. The gene calls are TRBV21-1 and TRBJ1-1. TRBV21-1 represents a pseudogene. CDR3 amino acids: CASSIRYTIRTEAFF. DNA for the CDR3: TGTGCCAGCAGTATCCGCTACACAATTCGCACTGAAGCTTTCTTT.